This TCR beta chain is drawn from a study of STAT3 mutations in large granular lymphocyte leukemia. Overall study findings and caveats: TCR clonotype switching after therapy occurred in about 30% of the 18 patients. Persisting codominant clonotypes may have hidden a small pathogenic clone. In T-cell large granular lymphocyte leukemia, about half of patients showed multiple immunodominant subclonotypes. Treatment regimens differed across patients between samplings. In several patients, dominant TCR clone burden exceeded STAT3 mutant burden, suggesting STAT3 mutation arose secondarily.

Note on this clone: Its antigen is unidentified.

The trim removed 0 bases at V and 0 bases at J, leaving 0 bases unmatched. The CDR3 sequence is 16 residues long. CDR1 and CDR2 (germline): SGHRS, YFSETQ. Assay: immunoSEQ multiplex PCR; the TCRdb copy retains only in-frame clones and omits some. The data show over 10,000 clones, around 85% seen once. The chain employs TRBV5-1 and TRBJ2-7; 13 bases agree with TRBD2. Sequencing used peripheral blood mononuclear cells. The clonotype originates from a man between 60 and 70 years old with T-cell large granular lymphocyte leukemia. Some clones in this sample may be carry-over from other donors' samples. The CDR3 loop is CASSLGTSGGSYEQYF. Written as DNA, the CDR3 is TGCGCCAGCAGCTTGGGGACTAGCGGGGGCTCCTACGAGCAGTACTTC.